The present entry profiles one T cell receptor (beta chain) with its context. The data were taken from a study of blood T cell repertoires in COVID-19. As for the study in general: Specimens from acute and convalescent COVID-19 originated in the United States, Italy and Spain.

The study assigned cohorts using participant-reported clinical history. J gave up 7 bases and V 0 bases, and 9 bases lay outside the gene matches. The CDR3 runs to 15 residues. Germline CDR1 is SGDLS and CDR2 is YYNGEE. Per the authors' pipeline: Amplification of reference gene primers provided the estimated nucleated cell counts. Here immunoSEQ multiplex PCR was the method, and the copy in TCRdb shows in-frame clones only, minus some. Clone size and V and J calls were adopted from that table, with D and trimming inferred from the DNA. In the table there are roughly 400,000 clones, approximately 89% of which are singletons.

The specimen sequenced was PBMCs or T cells enriched from blood (not recorded which). The chain joins TRBV9 to TRBJ1-2, with 7 nucleotides matching TRBD1. The TCR sequence derives from a woman in her forties who had been exposed to COVID-19. CDR3 bases: TGTGCCAGCAGCGTAGGGGACGGCGGGACAGCTGGCTACACCTTC. Protein: CASSVGDGGTAGYTF.